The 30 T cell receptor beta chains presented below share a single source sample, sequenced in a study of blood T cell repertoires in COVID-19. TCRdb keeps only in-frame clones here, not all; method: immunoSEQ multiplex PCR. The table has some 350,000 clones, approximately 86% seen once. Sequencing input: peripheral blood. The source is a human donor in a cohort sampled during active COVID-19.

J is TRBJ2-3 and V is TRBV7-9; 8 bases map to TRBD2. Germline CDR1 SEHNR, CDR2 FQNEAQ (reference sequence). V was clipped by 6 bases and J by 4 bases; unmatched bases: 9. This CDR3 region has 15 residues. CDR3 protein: CASRFASGYPDTQYF. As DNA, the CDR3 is TGTGCCAGCAGGTTTGCTAGCGGGTACCCAGATACGCAGTATTTT.

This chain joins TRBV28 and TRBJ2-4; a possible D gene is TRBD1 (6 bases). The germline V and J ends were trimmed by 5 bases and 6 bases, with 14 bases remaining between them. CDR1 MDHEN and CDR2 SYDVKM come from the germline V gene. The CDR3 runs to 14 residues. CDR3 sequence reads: CASSEAGTINIQYF. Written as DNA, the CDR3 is TGTGCCAGCAGTGAGGCCGGGACAATAAACATTCAGTACTTC.

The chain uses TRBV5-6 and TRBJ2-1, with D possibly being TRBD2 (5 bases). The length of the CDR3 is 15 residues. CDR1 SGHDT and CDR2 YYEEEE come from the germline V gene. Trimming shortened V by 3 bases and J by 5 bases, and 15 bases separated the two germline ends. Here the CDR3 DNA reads TGTGCCAGCAGCTCCCCTAGGGAGAGCGACAATGAGCAGTTCTTC. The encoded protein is CASSSPRESDNEQFF.

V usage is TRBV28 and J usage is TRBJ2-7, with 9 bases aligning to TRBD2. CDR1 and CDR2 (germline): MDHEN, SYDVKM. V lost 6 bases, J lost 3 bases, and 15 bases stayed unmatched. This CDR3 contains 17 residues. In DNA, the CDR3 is TGTGCCAGCAGCGACCCTTTTCTCGGGACTAGCCTCTACGAGCAGTACTTC. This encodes CASSDPFLGTSLYEQYF.

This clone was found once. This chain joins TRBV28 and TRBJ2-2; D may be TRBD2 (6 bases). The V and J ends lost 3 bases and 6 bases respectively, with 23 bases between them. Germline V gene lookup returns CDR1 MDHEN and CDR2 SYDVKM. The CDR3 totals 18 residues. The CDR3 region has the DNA TGTGCCAGCAGTTTCTACGGTCCGGCGGGAAAAAGCGCCGGGGAGCTGTTTTTT. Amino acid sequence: CASSFYGPAGKSAGELFF.

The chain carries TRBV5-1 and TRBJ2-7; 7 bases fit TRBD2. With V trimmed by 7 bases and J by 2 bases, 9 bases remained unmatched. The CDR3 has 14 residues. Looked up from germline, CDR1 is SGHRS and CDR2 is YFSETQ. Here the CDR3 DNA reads TGCGCCAGCGGCCTAGCGGACGGCGCCTACGAGCAGTACTTC. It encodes CASGLADGAYEQYF.

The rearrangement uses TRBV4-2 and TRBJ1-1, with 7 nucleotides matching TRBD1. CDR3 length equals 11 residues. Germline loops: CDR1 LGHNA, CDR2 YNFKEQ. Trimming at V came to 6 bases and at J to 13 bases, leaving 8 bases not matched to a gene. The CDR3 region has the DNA TGTGCCAGCAGGGGGACAGCAGCGGGTTTCTTT. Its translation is CASRGTAAGFF.

The CDR3 sequence: CASRTPGQGINEQFF. CDR3 nucleotides: TGTGCCAGCAGAACCCCGGGACAGGGGATCAATGAGCAGTTCTTC. V usage is TRBV6-5 and J usage is TRBJ2-1, with 10 bases matching TRBD1. There are 15 residues in the CDR3. Germline CDR1 and CDR2: MNHEY and SVGAGI. Trimming took 6 bases from V and 6 from J; bases not matched to a gene: 8.

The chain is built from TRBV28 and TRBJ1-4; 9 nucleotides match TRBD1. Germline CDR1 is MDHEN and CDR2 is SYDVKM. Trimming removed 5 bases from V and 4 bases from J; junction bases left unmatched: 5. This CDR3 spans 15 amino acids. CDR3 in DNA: TGTGCCAGCAGTGTAACAGGGGGCCTTAATGAAAAACTGTTTTTT. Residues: CASSVTGGLNEKLFF.

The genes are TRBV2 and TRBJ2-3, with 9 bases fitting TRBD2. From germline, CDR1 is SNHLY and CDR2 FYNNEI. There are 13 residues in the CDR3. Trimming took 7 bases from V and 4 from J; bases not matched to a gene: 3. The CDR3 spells CASKGLASDTQYF. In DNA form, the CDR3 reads TGTGCCAGCAAGGGACTAGCCTCAGATACGCAGTATTTT.

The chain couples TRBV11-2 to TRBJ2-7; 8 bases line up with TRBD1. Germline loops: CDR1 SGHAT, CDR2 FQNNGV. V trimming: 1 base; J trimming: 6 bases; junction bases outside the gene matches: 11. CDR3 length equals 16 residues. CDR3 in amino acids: CASSLAWDRFSPEQYF. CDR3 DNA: TGTGCCAGCAGCTTAGCCTGGGACAGGTTTTCGCCCGAGCAGTACTTC.

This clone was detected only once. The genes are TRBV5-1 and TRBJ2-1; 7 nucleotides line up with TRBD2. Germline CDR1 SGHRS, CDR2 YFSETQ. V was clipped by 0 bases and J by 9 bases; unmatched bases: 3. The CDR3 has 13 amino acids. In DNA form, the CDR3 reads TGCGCCAGCAGCTTGGAAGGGGAGGGTGAGCAGTTCTTC. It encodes CASSLEGEGEQFF.

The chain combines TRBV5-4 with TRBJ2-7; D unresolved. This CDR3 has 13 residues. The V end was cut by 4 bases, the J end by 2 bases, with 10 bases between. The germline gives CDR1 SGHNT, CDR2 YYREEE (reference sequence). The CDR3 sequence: CASSPIGAYEQYF. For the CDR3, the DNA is TGTGCCAGCAGCCCCATAGGAGCCTACGAGCAGTACTTC.

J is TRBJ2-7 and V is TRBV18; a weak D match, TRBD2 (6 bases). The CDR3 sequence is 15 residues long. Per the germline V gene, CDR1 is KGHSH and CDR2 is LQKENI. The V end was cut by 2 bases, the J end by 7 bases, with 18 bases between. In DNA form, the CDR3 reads TGTGCCAGCTCACCAGGGGAGGTCCGTTTTGGAGAGCAGTACTTC. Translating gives CASSPGEVRFGEQYF.

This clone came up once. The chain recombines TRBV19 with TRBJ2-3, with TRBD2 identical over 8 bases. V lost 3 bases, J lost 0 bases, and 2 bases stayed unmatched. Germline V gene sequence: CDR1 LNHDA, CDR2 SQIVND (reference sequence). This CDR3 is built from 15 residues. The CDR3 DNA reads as TGTGCCAGTAGTATGGTAGCGGGGAGCACAGATACGCAGTATTTT. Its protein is CASSMVAGSTDTQYF.

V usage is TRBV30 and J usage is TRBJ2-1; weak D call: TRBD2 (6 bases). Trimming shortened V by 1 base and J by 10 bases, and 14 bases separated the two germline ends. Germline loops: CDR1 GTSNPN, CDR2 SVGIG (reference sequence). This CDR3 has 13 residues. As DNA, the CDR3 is TGTGCCTGGAGTGCCAATAGCGGAACGGAGCAGTTCTTC. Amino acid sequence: CAWSANSGTEQFF.

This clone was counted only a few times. In nucleotides, the CDR3 is TGTGCCAGCAGCCAGAACCCCTTCCCTGCGGGAGATGAGCAGTTCTTC. Translated: CASSQNPFPAGDEQFF. The rearrangement joins TRBV3-1 (or the pseudogene TRBV3-2) to TRBJ2-1; 7 nucleotides line up with TRBD2. The germline V gene has CDR1 LGHDT and CDR2 YNNKEL (reference sequence). V gave up 3 bases and J gave up 8 bases; unmatched junction bases: 13. This CDR3 is 16 amino acids long.

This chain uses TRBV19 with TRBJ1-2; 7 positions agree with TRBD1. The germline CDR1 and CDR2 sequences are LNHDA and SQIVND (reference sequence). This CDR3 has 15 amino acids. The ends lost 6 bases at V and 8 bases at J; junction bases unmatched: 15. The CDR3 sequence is CASRPSTGLDSGYTF. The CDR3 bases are TGTGCCAGTAGGCCCTCGACAGGGTTAGATTCCGGCTACACCTTC.

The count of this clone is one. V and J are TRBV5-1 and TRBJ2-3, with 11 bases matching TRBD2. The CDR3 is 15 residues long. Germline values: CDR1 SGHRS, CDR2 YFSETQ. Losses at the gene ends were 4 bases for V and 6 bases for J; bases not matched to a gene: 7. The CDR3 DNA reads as TGCGCCAGCAGCCAAGGGACTAGCGGTTTGGATACGCAGTATTTT. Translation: CASSQGTSGLDTQYF.

The CDR3, as DNA: TGTGCCAGCAGCCTGGACAGGGGGCGCGACAATGAGCAGTTCTTC. It encodes CASSLDRGRDNEQFF. This rearrangement joins TRBV7-9 to TRBJ2-1; the match to TRBD1 covers 11 bases. This CDR3 has 15 residues. Germline CDR1 is SEHNR and CDR2 is FQNEAQ (reference sequence). The J segment lost 5 bases and the V segment lost 5 bases, leaving 5 bases of the junction unmatched.

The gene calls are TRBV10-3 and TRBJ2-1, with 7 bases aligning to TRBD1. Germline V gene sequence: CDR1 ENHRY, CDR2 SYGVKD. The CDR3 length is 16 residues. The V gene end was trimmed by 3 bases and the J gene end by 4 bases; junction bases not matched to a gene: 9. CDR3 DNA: TGTGCCATCAGTGACCGGGACAGAGACCCATACAATGAGCAGTTCTTC. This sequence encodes CAISDRDRDPYNEQFF.

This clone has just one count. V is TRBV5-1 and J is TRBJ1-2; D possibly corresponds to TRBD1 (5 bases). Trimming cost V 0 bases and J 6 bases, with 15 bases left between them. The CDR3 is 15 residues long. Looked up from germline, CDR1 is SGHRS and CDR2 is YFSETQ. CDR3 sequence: CASSLDSGHPNGYTF. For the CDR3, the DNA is TGCGCCAGCAGCTTGGATTCTGGACATCCAAATGGCTACACCTTC.

CDR3 protein: CSVPAGGYNEQFF. CDR3 sequence (DNA): TGCAGCGTTCCCGCGGGGGGATACAATGAGCAGTTCTTC. The gene calls are TRBV29-1 and TRBJ2-1; 8 bases line up with TRBD2. The length of the CDR3 is 13 residues. V trimming: 5 bases; J trimming: 4 bases; junction bases outside the gene matches: 4. Germline lookup yields CDR1 SQVTM and CDR2 ANQGSEA.

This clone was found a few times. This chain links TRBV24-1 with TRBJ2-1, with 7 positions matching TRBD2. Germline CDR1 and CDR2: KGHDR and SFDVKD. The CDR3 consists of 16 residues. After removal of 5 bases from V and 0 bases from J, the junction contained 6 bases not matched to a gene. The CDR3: CATSVSGVSSYNEQFF. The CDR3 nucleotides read TGTGCCACCAGTGTCAGCGGGGTGAGCTCCTACAATGAGCAGTTCTTC.

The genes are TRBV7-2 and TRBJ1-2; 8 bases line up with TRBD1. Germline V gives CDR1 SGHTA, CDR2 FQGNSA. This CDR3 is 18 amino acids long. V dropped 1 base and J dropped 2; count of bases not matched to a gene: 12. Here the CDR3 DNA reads TGTGCCAGCAGCTTAGACGCGGCAGGGGGCGAGGGGAACTATGGCTACACCTTC. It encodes CASSLDAAGGEGNYGYTF.

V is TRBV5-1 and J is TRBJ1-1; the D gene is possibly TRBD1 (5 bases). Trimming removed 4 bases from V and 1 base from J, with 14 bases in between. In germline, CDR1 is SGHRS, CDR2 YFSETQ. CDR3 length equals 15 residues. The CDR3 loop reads CASSRGGQRNTEAFF. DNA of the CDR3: TGCGCCAGCAGCCGGGGAGGACAAAGGAACACTGAAGCTTTCTTT.

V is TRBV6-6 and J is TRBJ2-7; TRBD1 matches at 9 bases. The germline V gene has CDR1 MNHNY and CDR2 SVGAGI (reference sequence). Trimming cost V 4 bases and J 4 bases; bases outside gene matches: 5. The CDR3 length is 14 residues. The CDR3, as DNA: TGTGCCAGCAGTTTTCGGACAGGGGTGTACGAGCAGTACTTC. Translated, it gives CASSFRTGVYEQYF.

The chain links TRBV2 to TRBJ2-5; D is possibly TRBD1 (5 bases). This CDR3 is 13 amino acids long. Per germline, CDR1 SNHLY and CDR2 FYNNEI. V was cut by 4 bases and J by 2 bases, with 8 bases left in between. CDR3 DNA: TGTGCCAGCAGTGCGGACATACAAGAGACCCAGTACTTC. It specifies CASSADIQETQYF.

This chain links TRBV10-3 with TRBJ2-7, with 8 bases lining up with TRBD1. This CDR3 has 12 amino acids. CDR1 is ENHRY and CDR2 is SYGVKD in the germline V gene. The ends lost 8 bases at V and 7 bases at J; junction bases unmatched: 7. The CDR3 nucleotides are TGTGCCATCGGGCAGGGGGCGCGTGAGCAGTACTTC. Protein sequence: CAIGQGAREQYF.

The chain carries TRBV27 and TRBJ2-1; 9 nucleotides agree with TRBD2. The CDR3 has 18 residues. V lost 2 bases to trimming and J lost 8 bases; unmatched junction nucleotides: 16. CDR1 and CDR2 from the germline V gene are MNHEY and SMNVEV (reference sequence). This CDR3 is CASSLTPGGRAMYDEQFF. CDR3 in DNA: TGTGCCAGCAGTTTAACCCCAGGCGGGAGGGCCATGTACGATGAGCAGTTCTTC.